Below are 18 T cell receptor beta chains sequenced from a single sample in a study of Ad26.COV2.S vaccination and SARS-CoV-2 variants. The treatment denotes: around 19 received Ad26.COV2.S at low or high dose, single or two shots; 5 received placebo; per-sample allocation not given. The samples date from day 63 after the first vaccine or placebo injection. TCRdb's copy holds only in-frame clones and misses some; the assay was immunoSEQ multiplex PCR. The sample shows around 240,000 clones, around 89% of them seen only once. Sequencing was performed on peripheral blood, taken in a trial of Ad26.COV2.S vaccine versus placebo. These receptors all come from a person aged 18 to 59 who received the Ad26.COV2.S COVID-19 vaccine or a placebo.

V is TRBV6-2 or TRBV6-3 and J is TRBJ1-2, with no clear D. Germline CDR1 and CDR2: MNHEY and SVGEGT. V gave up 2 bases and J gave up 10 bases, with 11 bases separating them. The CDR3 sequence is 12 residues long. The CDR3 loop reads CASSYGSPDYTF. In DNA form, the CDR3 reads TGTGCCAGCAGTTACGGCAGCCCAGACTACACCTTC.

The chain uses TRBV5-1 and TRBJ1-1; 7 nucleotides match TRBD1. The ends lost 7 bases at V and 1 base at J; junction bases unmatched: 7. The CDR3 is 14 residues long. CDR1 is SGHRS and CDR2 is YFSETQ in the germline V gene. CDR3 DNA sequence: TGCGCCAGCCGAGAGACAGGGAAGAACACTGAAGCTTTCTTT. Its protein is CASRETGKNTEAFF.

The chain couples TRBV5-4 to TRBJ1-3, with 9 bases identical to TRBD1. The CDR3 spans 17 residues. Per germline, CDR1 SGHNT and CDR2 YYREEE (reference sequence). The V segment lost 1 base and the J segment 0 bases; nucleotides outside the gene matches: 5. The CDR3 DNA reads as TGTGCCAGCAGCTTGACCGGGACAGGGCACTCTGGAAACACCATATATTTT. As protein: CASSLTGTGHSGNTIYF.

J is TRBJ1-5 and V is TRBV28; D ambiguous. V was clipped by 5 bases and J by 2 bases, with 10 bases between them. The CDR3 has 14 amino acids. Germline CDR1 reads MDHEN; CDR2 reads SYDVKM. The CDR3 here is CASSPLAGNQPQHF. CDR3 DNA: TGTGCCAGCAGTCCGCTCGCCGGCAATCAGCCCCAGCATTTT.

The chain couples TRBV23-1 to TRBJ1-5; TRBD1 matches 7 bases. TRBV23-1 is assigned to the ORF class and has an uncertain function. Trimming at V came to 0 bases and at J to 1 base, leaving 3 bases not matched to a gene. The CDR3 contains 16 residues. This chain's CDR3 is CASSQSSRGSNQPQHF. The CDR3 DNA reads TGCGCCAGCAGTCAATCATCCAGGGGGAGCAATCAGCCCCAGCATTTT.

This chain joins TRBV3-1 (or the pseudogene TRBV3-2) and TRBJ2-5; D tentatively reads TRBD1 or TRBD2 (5 bases each). CDR1 is LGHDT and CDR2 is YNNKEL in the germline V gene (reference sequence). This CDR3 is 13 amino acids long. Trimming cost V 0 bases and J 7 bases, with 9 bases left between them. CDR3 sequence: CASSQDMRGTQYF. The CDR3 region has the DNA TGTGCCAGCAGCCAAGATATGAGGGGGACCCAGTACTTC.

The rearrangement uses TRBV19 and TRBJ2-5; the match to TRBD2 covers 8 bases. This CDR3 has 15 residues. Looked up from germline, CDR1 is LNHDA and CDR2 is SQIVND (reference sequence). Unmatched junction bases numbered 11, after V lost 6 bases and J lost 5 bases. CDR3 sequence (DNA): TGTGCCAGTAGAGGATCAAGCGGGAGTGGGGAGACCCAGTACTTC. Protein product: CASRGSSGSGETQYF. The whole variable domain, remainder taken from reference TRBV19 and TRBJ2-5, is DGGITQSPKYLFRKEGQNVTLSCEQNLNHDAMYWYRQDPGQGLRLIYYSQIVNDFQKGDIAEGYSVSREKKESFPLTVTSAQKNPTAFYLCASRGSSGSGETQYFGPGTRLLVL.

V gene TRBV3-1 (or the pseudogene TRBV3-2) combines with J gene TRBJ1-2, with TRBD1 identical over 7 bases. CDR3 length: 14 residues. CDR1 is LGHDT, CDR2 YNNKEL, per germline (reference sequence). V shed 6 bases and J 4 bases; nucleotides not matched to a gene: 8. In DNA, the CDR3 is TGTGCCAGCAGACTACAGGGGAGTGGCTATGGCTACACCTTC. Protein product: CASRLQGSGYGYTF.

Only one count was recorded for this clone. The rearrangement links TRBV19 to TRBJ1-6; D gene unclear. CDR3 size: 12 residues. Per germline, CDR1 LNHDA and CDR2 SQIVND (reference sequence). V shed 3 bases and J shed 7 bases, with 4 bases lying between them. This chain's CDR3 is CASSMGNSPLHF. The CDR3 bases are TGTGCCAGTAGTATGGGGAATTCACCCCTCCACTTT. Based on the CDR3 plus reference TRBV19 and TRBJ1-6, the full variable domain is DGGITQSPKYLFRKEGQNVTLSCEQNLNHDAMYWYRQDPGQGLRLIYYSQIVNDFQKGDIAEGYSVSREKKESFPLTVTSAQKNPTAFYLCASSMGNSPLHFGNGTRLTVT.

CDR3 nucleotides: TGTGCCAGCACCCCAGGGAGCGGGGGTACCTACGAGCAGTACTTC. It is translated as CASTPGSGGTYEQYF. J is TRBJ2-7 and V is TRBV6-5; TRBD2 matches 8 bases. Germline V gene sequence: CDR1 MNHEY, CDR2 SVGAGI. The CDR3 runs 15 residues. Germline trimming cut 7 bases from V and 2 bases from J; bases unmatched to any gene: 10.

The chain has TRBV7-8 and TRBJ2-7; perhaps TRBD2 as D (6 bases). The CDR3 is 15 amino acids. CDR1 is SGHVS and CDR2 is FQNEAQ in the germline V gene. V lost 0 bases to trimming and J lost 4 bases, with 13 bases between them. The CDR3 is CASSLAGIAGYEQYF. For the CDR3, the DNA is TGTGCCAGCAGCTTAGCAGGGATCGCGGGATACGAGCAGTACTTC.

The gene calls are TRBV2 and TRBJ2-2; TRBD1 matches at 9 bases. Trimming cost V 7 bases and J 5 bases; bases outside gene matches: 5. In germline, CDR1 is SNHLY, CDR2 FYNNEI. The CDR3 is 14 residues long. The DNA of the CDR3 is TGTGCCAGCACCGGGACAGGGTTTACCGGGGAGCTGTTTTTT. It encodes CASTGTGFTGELFF.

For the CDR3, the DNA is TGTGCCAGCAGCCCCAAGCGGGGGGCCTCCTACGAGCAGTACTTC. Its translation: CASSPKRGASYEQYF. The chain couples TRBV5-4 to TRBJ2-7; 9 bases match TRBD2. Per the germline V gene, CDR1 is SGHNT and CDR2 is YYREEE (reference sequence). The ends lost 4 bases at V and 0 bases at J; junction bases unmatched: 5. The CDR3 spans 15 residues.

The chain employs TRBV19 and TRBJ2-7; D perhaps matches TRBD2 (6 bases). Trimming left V 3 bases short and J 6 bases short, with 12 bases between. Germline loops: CDR1 LNHDA, CDR2 SQIVND (reference sequence). The CDR3 loop spans 13 amino acids. The CDR3 region has the DNA TGTGCCAGTAGTATGGGGGGAATGCGCGAGCAGTACTTC. Its protein is CASSMGGMREQYF.

V gene TRBV3-1 (or the pseudogene TRBV3-2) combines with J gene TRBJ2-3; 11 bases map to TRBD2. Per germline, CDR1 LGHDT and CDR2 YNNKEL (reference sequence). V gave up 1 base and J gave up 0 bases; unmatched junction bases: 6. This CDR3 contains 18 residues. CDR3 residues: CASSQGLAGGPSTDTQYF. CDR3 coding DNA: TGTGCCAGCAGCCAAGGGCTAGCGGGGGGTCCTAGCACAGATACGCAGTATTTT.

J is TRBJ1-3 and V is TRBV5-1, with TRBD1 matching 8 bases. With 0 bases clipped from V and 4 bases from J, the junction kept 6 bases outside the gene matches. The CDR3 spans 16 residues. Germline loops: CDR1 SGHRS, CDR2 YFSETQ. The CDR3 spells CASSLEGRGLGNTIYF. The CDR3, as DNA: TGCGCCAGCAGCTTGGAAGGCAGGGGGCTCGGAAACACCATATATTTT.

The chain joins TRBV14 to TRBJ2-1; weak D call: TRBD1 (5 bases). Germline V lookup: CDR1 SGHDN, CDR2 FVKESK. The CDR3 totals 14 residues. Trimming left V 0 bases short and J 10 bases short, with 13 bases between. CDR3 region: CASSQDLIGVEQFF. The CDR3 coding sequence is TGTGCCAGCAGCCAAGACCTAATAGGGGTGGAGCAGTTCTTC.

V is TRBV9 and J is TRBJ2-4; a possible D gene is TRBD2 (5 bases). Trimming cost V 2 bases and J 8 bases, with 14 bases left between them. This CDR3 contains 14 residues. Germline loops: CDR1 SGDLS, CDR2 YYNGEE. This CDR3 is CASSVHWGEDIQYF. The CDR3 nucleotides read TGTGCCAGCAGCGTCCACTGGGGAGAGGACATTCAGTACTTC.